This T cell receptor (beta chain) was identified during a study of control samples from healthy donors and cancer patients (dated by TCRdb to 2018 to 2021). The CDR3 sequence holds 12 residues, the cysteine and phenylalanine included. Kept here is only the CDR3 DNA, which spans 36 bases and is read in frame from base 1. CDR1 LNHDA and CDR2 SQIVND are derived from the germline V gene (reference sequence). V is pared back by 5 bases and J by 8 bases, with 12 bases lying between the germline termini. Receptor amplification or capture employed the immunoSEQ multiplex PCR assay. Held by TCRdb, this immuneACCESS table contains in-frame sequences only and omits some clones. Under half of the omission traces to an unresolved V gene where checked; the cause of the rest is unknown. For this sample there are 150,000 or so clones; about 93% appear just once. Together, the top ten hold approximately 15% of the sample.

To note about this clone: The specificity of this receptor is unknown. Base qualities are missing; no much larger clone stands one base away.

The rearranged segments are TRBV19 and TRBJ1-1; TRBD1 is a possible D gene, resting on 6 matching bases. The source of this sequence is a man between 60 and 75 years old with colorectal cancer. Sequenced: PBMCs. The nucleotide sequence is TGTGCCAGTAGTGTCAGGGGTGCGGAAGCTTTCTTT. This codes for CASSVRGAEAFF.